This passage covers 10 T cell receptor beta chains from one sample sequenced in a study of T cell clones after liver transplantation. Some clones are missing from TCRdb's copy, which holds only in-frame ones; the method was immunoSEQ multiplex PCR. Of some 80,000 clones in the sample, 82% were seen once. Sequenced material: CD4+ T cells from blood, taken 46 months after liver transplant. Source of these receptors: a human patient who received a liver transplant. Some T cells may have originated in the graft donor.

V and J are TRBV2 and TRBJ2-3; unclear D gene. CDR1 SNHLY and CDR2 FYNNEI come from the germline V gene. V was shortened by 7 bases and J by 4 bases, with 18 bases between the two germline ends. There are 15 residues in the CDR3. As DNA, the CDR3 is TGTGCCAGCAAAAGAGAGAGGATGGAGCCAGATACGCAGTATTTT. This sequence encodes CASKRERMEPDTQYF.

This CDR3 reads CATSRPGGSAYEQYF. The CDR3 DNA follows: TGTGCCACCAGCCGCCCCGGGGGGAGCGCCTACGAGCAGTACTTC. This sequence joins TRBV15 and TRBJ2-7; 7 nucleotides match TRBD2. This CDR3 has 15 residues. With 5 bases clipped from V and 2 bases from J, the junction kept 9 bases outside the gene matches. Per germline, CDR1 LNHNV and CDR2 YYDKDF (reference sequence).

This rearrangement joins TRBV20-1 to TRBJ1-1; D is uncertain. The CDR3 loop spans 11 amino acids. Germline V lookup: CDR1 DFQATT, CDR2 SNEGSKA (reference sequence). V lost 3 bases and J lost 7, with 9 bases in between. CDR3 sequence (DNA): TGCAGTGCTAGGCGAACGGATGAAGCTTTCTTT. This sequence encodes CSARRTDEAFF.

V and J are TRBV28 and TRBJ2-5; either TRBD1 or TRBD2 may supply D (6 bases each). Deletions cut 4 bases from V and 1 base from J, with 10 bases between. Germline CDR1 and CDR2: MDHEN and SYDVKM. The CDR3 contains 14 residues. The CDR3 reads CASSSGAGQETQYF. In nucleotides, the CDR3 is TGTGCCAGCAGTTCGGGGGCGGGCCAAGAGACCCAGTACTTC.

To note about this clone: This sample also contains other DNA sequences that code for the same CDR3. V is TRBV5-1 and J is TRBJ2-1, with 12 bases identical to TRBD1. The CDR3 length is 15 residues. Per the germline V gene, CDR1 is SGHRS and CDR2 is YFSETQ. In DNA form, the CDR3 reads TGCGCTAGCGCTCCGACGGGACAGGGGGCCCATGAGCAGTTCTTC. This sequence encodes CASAPTGQGAHEQFF. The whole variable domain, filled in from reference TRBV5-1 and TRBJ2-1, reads KAGVTQTPRYLIKTRGQQVTLSCSPISGHRSVSWYQQTPGQGLQFLFEYFSETQRNKGNFPGRFSGRQFSNSRSEMNVSTLELGDSALYLCASAPTGQGAHEQFFGPGTRLTVL.

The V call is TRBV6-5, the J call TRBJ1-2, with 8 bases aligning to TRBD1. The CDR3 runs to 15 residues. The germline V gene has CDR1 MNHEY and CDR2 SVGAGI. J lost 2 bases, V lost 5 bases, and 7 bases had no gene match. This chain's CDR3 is CASSLYRDRNYGYTF. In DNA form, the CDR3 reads TGTGCCAGCAGTCTTTACCGGGACAGGAACTATGGCTACACCTTC.

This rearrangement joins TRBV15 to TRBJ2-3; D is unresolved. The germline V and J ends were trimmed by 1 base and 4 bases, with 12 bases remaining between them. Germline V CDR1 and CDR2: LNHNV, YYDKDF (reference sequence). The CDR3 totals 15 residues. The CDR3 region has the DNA TGTGCCACCAGCAGAGTAGCTCTGCTCCCAGATACGCAGTATTTT. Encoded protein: CATSRVALLPDTQYF.

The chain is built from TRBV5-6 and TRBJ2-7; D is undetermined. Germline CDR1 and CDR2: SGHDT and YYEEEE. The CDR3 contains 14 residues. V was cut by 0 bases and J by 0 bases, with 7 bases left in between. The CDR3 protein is CASSLDRLSYEQYF. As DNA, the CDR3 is TGTGCCAGCAGCTTGGACAGACTCTCCTACGAGCAGTACTTC.

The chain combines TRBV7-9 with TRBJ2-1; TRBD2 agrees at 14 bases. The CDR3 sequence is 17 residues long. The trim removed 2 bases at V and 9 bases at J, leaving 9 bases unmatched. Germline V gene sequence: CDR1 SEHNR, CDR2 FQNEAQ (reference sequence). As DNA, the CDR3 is TGTGCCAGCAGCTTACGCCCTGGACTAGCGGGAGGTGGTGAGCAGTTCTTC. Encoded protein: CASSLRPGLAGGGEQFF.

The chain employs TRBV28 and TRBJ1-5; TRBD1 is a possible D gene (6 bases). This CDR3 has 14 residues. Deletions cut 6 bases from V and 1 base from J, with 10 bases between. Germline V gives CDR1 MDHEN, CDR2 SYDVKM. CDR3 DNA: TGTGCCAGCAGCCTCGGGGGCAGCAATCAGCCCCAGCATTTT. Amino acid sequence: CASSLGGSNQPQHF.